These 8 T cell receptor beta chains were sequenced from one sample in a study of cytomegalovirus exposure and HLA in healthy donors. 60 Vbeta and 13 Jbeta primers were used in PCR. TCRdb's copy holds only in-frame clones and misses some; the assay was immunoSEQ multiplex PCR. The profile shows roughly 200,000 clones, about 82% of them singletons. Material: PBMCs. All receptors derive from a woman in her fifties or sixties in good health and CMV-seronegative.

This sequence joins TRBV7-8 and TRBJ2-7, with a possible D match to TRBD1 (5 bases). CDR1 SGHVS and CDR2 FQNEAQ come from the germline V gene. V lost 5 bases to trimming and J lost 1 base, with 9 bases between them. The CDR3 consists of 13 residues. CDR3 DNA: TGTGCCAGCAGCCGACAGCAGTCCTACGAGCAGTACTTC. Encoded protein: CASSRQQSYEQYF.

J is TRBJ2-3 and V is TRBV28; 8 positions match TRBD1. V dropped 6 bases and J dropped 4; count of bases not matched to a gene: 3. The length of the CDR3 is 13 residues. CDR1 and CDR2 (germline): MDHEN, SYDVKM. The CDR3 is CASRAGGADTQYF. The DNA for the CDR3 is TGTGCCAGCAGGGCAGGGGGCGCAGATACGCAGTATTTT.

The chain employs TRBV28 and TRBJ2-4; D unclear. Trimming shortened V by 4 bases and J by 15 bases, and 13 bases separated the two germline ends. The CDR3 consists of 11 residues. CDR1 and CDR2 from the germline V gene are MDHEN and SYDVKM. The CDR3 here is CASSSPQVGYF. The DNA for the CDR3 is TGTGCCAGCAGTTCCCCCCAAGTCGGGTACTTC.

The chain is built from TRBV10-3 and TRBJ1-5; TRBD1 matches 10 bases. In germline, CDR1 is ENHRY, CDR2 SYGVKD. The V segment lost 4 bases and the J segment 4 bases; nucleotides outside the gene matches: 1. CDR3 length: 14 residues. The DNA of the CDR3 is TGTGCCATCAGTGGGACAGGGGGAAATCAGCCCCAGCATTTT. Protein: CAISGTGGNQPQHF.

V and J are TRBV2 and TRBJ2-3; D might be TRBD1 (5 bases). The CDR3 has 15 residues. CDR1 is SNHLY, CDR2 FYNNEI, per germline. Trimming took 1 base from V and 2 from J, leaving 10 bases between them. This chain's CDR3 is CASSEEGWDTDTQYF. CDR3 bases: TGTGCCAGCAGTGAAGAGGGGTGGGACACAGATACGCAGTATTTT.

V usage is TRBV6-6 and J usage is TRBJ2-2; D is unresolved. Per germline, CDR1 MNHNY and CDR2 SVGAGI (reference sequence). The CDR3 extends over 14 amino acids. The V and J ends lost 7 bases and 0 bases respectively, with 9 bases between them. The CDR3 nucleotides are TGTGCCAGCATATCCGTTACGAACACCGGGGAGCTGTTTTTT. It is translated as CASISVTNTGELFF.

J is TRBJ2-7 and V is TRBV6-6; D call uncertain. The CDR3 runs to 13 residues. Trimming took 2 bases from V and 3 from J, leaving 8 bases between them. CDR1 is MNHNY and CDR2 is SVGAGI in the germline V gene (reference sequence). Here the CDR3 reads CASSYEENYEQYF. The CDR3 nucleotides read TGTGCCAGCAGTTACGAGGAAAACTACGAGCAGTACTTC.

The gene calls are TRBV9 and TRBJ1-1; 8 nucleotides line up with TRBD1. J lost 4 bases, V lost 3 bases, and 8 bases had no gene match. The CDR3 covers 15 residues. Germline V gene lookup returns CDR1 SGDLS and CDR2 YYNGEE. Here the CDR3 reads CASSGSQGAVTEAFF. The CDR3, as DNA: TGTGCCAGCAGCGGATCTCAGGGGGCCGTCACTGAAGCTTTCTTT.